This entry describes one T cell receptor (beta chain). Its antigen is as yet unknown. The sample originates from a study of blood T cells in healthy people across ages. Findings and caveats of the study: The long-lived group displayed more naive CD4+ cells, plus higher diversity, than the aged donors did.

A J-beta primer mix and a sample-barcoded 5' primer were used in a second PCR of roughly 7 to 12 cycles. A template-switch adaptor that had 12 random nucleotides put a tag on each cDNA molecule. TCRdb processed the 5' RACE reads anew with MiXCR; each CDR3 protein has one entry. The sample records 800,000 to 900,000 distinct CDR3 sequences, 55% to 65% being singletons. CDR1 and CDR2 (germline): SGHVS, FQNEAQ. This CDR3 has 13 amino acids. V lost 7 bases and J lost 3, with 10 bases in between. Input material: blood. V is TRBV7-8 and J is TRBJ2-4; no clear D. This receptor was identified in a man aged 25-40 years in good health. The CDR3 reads CASTPLNKNIQYF. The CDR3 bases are TGTGCCAGCACCCCCCTCAACAAAAACATTCAGTACTTC.